A single sample is the source of the 26 T cell receptor beta chains below, sequenced in a study of blood T cell repertoires in COVID-19. Here immunoSEQ multiplex PCR was the method, and the copy in TCRdb shows in-frame clones only, minus some. This sample carries 100,000 or so clones, over 80% of them seen once, and the ten largest clones take 3% to 4.5%. What was sequenced was peripheral blood. Every receptor here comes from a woman between 45 and 65 years old in a cohort sampled during active COVID-19.

The V call is TRBV11-1, the J call TRBJ2-1; 7 bases are a match to TRBD1. The CDR3 consists of 13 residues. The J segment lost 7 bases and the V segment lost 7 bases, leaving 7 bases of the junction unmatched. The V gene's germline CDR1 is SGHAT and CDR2 FQDESV (reference sequence). The CDR3: CASTPKGANEQFF. The CDR3 DNA reads as TGTGCCAGCACGCCCAAGGGGGCGAATGAGCAGTTCTTC.

The chain recombines TRBV3-1 (or the pseudogene TRBV3-2) with TRBJ1-1, with 7 bases identical to TRBD1. The CDR3 totals 15 residues. V trimming: 4 bases; J trimming: 5 bases; junction bases outside the gene matches: 10. Germline-derived CDR1 and CDR2 are LGHDT and YNNKEL (reference sequence). The CDR3 bases are TGTGCCAGCAGCCCCTTCCAGGGGGAAAAGACTGAAGCTTTCTTT. The encoded protein is CASSPFQGEKTEAFF.

The V gene is TRBV28, the J gene TRBJ2-3; TRBD2 might be the D (6 bases). The CDR3 consists of 13 residues. Germline CDR1 reads MDHEN; CDR2 reads SYDVKM. V lost 5 bases to trimming and J lost 1 base, with 7 bases between them. CDR3 DNA sequence: TGTGCCAGCAGTGCTAGCGGCACAGATACGCAGTATTTT. Its protein product is CASSASGTDTQYF.

The CDR3 nucleotides read TGTGCCAGCTCACCACCGGGACAGGGAGGCTACAATGAGCAGTTCTTC. It specifies CASSPPGQGGYNEQFF. The chain uses TRBV18 and TRBJ2-1, with TRBD1 identical over 9 bases. Germline CDR1 KGHSH, CDR2 LQKENI. Germline trimming cut 0 bases from V and 3 bases from J; bases unmatched to any gene: 3. This CDR3 has 16 residues.

The J gene is TRBJ1-3, the V gene TRBV11-2; D is undetermined. This CDR3 comprises 15 residues. CDR1 SGHAT and CDR2 FQNNGV come from the germline V gene. V was clipped by 5 bases and J by 4 bases, with 15 bases between them. This CDR3 is CASSPMAFGGNTIYF. The DNA of the CDR3 is TGTGCCAGCAGCCCCATGGCCTTCGGGGGAAACACCATATATTTT.

The J gene is TRBJ2-3, the V gene TRBV7-9; D gene uncertain. Per the germline V gene, CDR1 is SEHNR and CDR2 is FQNEAQ (reference sequence). V was cut by 0 bases and J by 2 bases, with 18 bases left in between. This CDR3 comprises 18 residues. For the CDR3, the DNA is TGTGCCAGCAGCTTAGCCGTAGGAGCAAGCCTTTCCACAGATACGCAGTATTTT. It is translated as CASSLAVGASLSTDTQYF.

This chain uses TRBV2 with TRBJ1-2; D is ambiguous. The germline gives CDR1 SNHLY, CDR2 FYNNEI. The CDR3 consists of 11 residues. V lost 7 bases to trimming and J lost 1 base, with 4 bases between them. As DNA, the CDR3 is TGTGCCAGCAACAGTAACTATGGCTACACCTTC. This translates into CASNSNYGYTF. Combining the CDR3 with reference TRBV2 and TRBJ1-2 gives the whole variable domain EPEVTQTPSHQVTQMGQEVILRCVPISNHLYFYWYRQILGQKVEFLVSFYNNEISEKSEIFDDQFSVERPDGSNFTLKIRSTKLEDSAMYFCASNSNYGYTFGSGTRLTVV.

This clone occurred a few times. V gene TRBV14 combines with J gene TRBJ1-2; tentative D call: TRBD1 (6 bases). This CDR3 region has 13 residues. Trimming cost V 1 base and J 5 bases, with 8 bases left between them. The germline CDR1 and CDR2 sequences are SGHDN and FVKESK. The CDR3 bases are TGTGCCAGCAGCCAAGGGGGGCGATATGGCTACACCTTC. The encoded protein is CASSQGGRYGYTF.

This rearrangement joins TRBV2 to TRBJ1-1; D is unclear. This CDR3 is built from 15 residues. V lost 1 base to trimming and J lost 4 bases, with 13 bases between them. Germline V gene sequence: CDR1 SNHLY, CDR2 FYNNEI. For the CDR3, the DNA is TGTGCCAGCAGTGAAGGTCCCGGACTTCTCACTGAAGCTTTCTTT. Residues: CASSEGPGLLTEAFF.

The J gene is TRBJ2-3, the V gene TRBV19; 7 nucleotides align to TRBD2. The CDR3 is 17 residues long. Germline lookup yields CDR1 LNHDA and CDR2 SQIVND (reference sequence). The J segment lost 2 bases and the V segment lost 6 bases, leaving 14 bases of the junction unmatched. Here the CDR3 DNA reads TGTGCCAGTAGGGGGGGTTCAGCGGGGAGATTCACAGATACGCAGTATTTT. Its protein product is CASRGGSAGRFTDTQYF.

This rearrangement joins TRBV30 to TRBJ2-3; D unresolved. This CDR3 contains 14 residues. CDR1 GTSNPN and CDR2 SVGIG come from the germline V gene (reference sequence). V lost 0 bases, J lost 1 base, and 8 bases lay in between. CDR3 amino acids: CAWSVGGGTDTQYF. The CDR3 DNA reads TGTGCCTGGAGTGTAGGCGGAGGCACAGATACGCAGTATTTT.

J is TRBJ2-5 and V is TRBV7-9; D is perhaps TRBD1 (5 bases). The CDR3 runs 16 residues. V dropped 5 bases and J dropped 0 bases, with 16 bases sitting between them. CDR1 SEHNR and CDR2 FQNEAQ come from the germline V gene (reference sequence). DNA of the CDR3: TGTGCCAGCAGCCTCCCTCAGACAGCAGACCAAGAGACCCAGTACTTC. This translates into CASSLPQTADQETQYF. The whole variable domain, remainder taken from reference TRBV7-9 and TRBJ2-5, is DTGVSQNPRHKITKRGQNVTFRCDPISEHNRLYWYRQTLGQGPEFLTYFQNEAQLEKSRLLSDRFSAERPKGSFSTLEIQRTEQGDSAMYLCASSLPQTADQETQYFGPGTRLLVL.

The rearrangement links TRBV6-6 to TRBJ2-1, with D tentatively TRBD2 (5 bases). The V end was cut by 6 bases, the J end by 10 bases, with 13 bases between. CDR3 length equals 12 residues. The V gene's germline CDR1 is MNHNY and CDR2 SVGAGI (reference sequence). The chain's CDR3 is CASSSQRREQFF. The CDR3 coding sequence is TGTGCCAGCAGCTCACAGCGGCGGGAGCAGTTCTTC.

The chain recombines TRBV10-3 with TRBJ1-1, with D possibly being TRBD1 (5 bases). The length of the CDR3 is 11 residues. V lost 6 bases, J lost 10 bases, and 12 bases lay in between. The V gene's germline CDR1 is ENHRY and CDR2 SYGVKD. CDR3 loop: CAISQSQGAFF. CDR3 in DNA: TGTGCCATCAGCCAATCCCAGGGAGCTTTCTTT.

The rearrangement links TRBV5-1 to TRBJ2-3; 8 bases line up with TRBD2. The CDR3 runs 15 residues. The V and J ends lost 4 bases and 6 bases, in that order; junction bases with no gene match: 10. Per germline, CDR1 SGHRS and CDR2 YFSETQ. The CDR3: CASSPVSGGPDTQYF. CDR3 DNA sequence: TGCGCCAGCAGCCCCGTTTCGGGGGGGCCGGATACGCAGTATTTT.

The chain employs TRBV7-2 and TRBJ2-7; D perhaps matches TRBD2 (5 bases). V lost 6 bases, J lost 1 base, and 16 bases lay in between. CDR3 length: 15 amino acids. Per the germline V gene, CDR1 is SGHTA and CDR2 is FQGNSA. The CDR3 region is CASRPPLTGSYEQYF. The DNA for the CDR3 is TGTGCCAGCAGGCCGCCCCTGACGGGGTCCTACGAGCAGTACTTC.

The rearrangement joins TRBV3-1 (or the pseudogene TRBV3-2) to TRBJ1-2, with 7 bases aligning to TRBD1. This CDR3 has 13 amino acids. The germline V gene has CDR1 LGHDT and CDR2 YNNKEL (reference sequence). The V gene end was trimmed by 4 bases and the J gene end by 7 bases; junction bases not matched to a gene: 6. CDR3 residues: CASSRTGSAGYTF. The CDR3 coding sequence is TGTGCCAGCAGCCGGACAGGCTCGGCTGGCTACACCTTC.

This chain connects TRBV10-2 to TRBJ2-1; TRBD2 aligns across 12 bases. The CDR3 is 15 amino acids. Losses at the gene ends were 2 bases for V and 7 bases for J; bases not matched to a gene: 3. CDR1 WSHSY and CDR2 SAAADI come from the germline V gene. CDR3 coding DNA: TGCGCCAGCAGTGAGGTTACTAGCGGGGGGAATGAGCAGTTCTTC. Translating gives CASSEVTSGGNEQFF.

This clone was seen more than once but under ten times. V is TRBV5-6 and J is TRBJ1-2, with TRBD1 identical over 7 bases. J gave up 5 bases and V 3 bases, and 10 bases lay outside the gene matches. Germline V CDR1 and CDR2: SGHDT, YYEEEE. This CDR3 region has 15 residues. The CDR3 is CASSSPTGSQYGYTF. CDR3 in DNA: TGTGCCAGCAGCTCCCCGACAGGGTCCCAGTATGGCTACACCTTC.

The chain links TRBV7-2 to TRBJ2-1; D perhaps matches TRBD2 (6 bases). The CDR3 runs 15 residues. Germline assignment: CDR1 SGHTA and CDR2 FQGNSA. Trimming stripped 1 base from V and 7 bases from J, with 14 bases between. The CDR3 loop is CASSLEGLATNEQFF. The CDR3 nucleotides read TGTGCCAGCAGCTTAGAGGGACTGGCCACTAATGAGCAGTTCTTC.

This chain uses TRBV11-2 with TRBJ1-1; D is ambiguous. Trimming left V 5 bases short and J 6 bases short, with 16 bases between. Per the germline V gene, CDR1 is SGHAT and CDR2 is FQNNGV. The CDR3 is 14 residues long. CDR3 sequence (DNA): TGTGCCAGCAGCCCCAGTGGCGGGTTCCCTGAAGCTTTCTTT. Translating gives CASSPSGGFPEAFF.

This chain uses TRBV19 with TRBJ2-7, with 9 bases that match TRBD1. This CDR3 is 14 amino acids long. V shed 8 bases and J 3 bases; nucleotides not matched to a gene: 8. CDR1 is LNHDA and CDR2 is SQIVND in the germline V gene (reference sequence). CDR3 bases: TGTGCCAGTCGCCGGACAGGGGCGGGCTACGAGCAGTACTTC. Encoded protein: CASRRTGAGYEQYF.

This chain joins TRBV5-4 and TRBJ2-3; 8 nucleotides line up with TRBD2. The junction had 13 bases not matched to a gene; V was cut back by 1 base and J by 3 bases. CDR3 length equals 18 residues. Per the germline V gene, CDR1 is SGHNT and CDR2 is YYREEE (reference sequence). The CDR3 DNA is TGTGCCAGCAGCTTGCGGGGGGGGCGGATTCGTGGGACAGATACGCAGTATTTT. Translating it yields CASSLRGGRIRGTDTQYF.

This rearrangement joins TRBV5-8 to TRBJ1-5; D might be TRBD1 (6 bases). This CDR3 spans 13 amino acids. Germline lookup yields CDR1 SGHTS and CDR2 YDEGEE. Trimming removed 4 bases from V and 7 bases from J, with 12 bases in between. This CDR3 is CASSQFQGQPQHF. The DNA for the CDR3 is TGTGCCAGCAGCCAGTTCCAGGGGCAGCCCCAGCATTTT.

The rearrangement links TRBV5-1 to TRBJ1-2; 10 bases are a match to TRBD1. Germline trimming cut 6 bases from V and 4 bases from J; bases unmatched to any gene: 15. CDR1 SGHRS and CDR2 YFSETQ come from the germline V gene. This CDR3 comprises 17 residues. As DNA, the CDR3 is TGCGCCAGCACTAGAATCGGGACAGGGGAAAGTACCTATGGCTACACCTTC. Protein: CASTRIGTGESTYGYTF.

The gene calls are TRBV27 and TRBJ2-7, with TRBD1 matching 7 bases. CDR1 MNHEY and CDR2 SMNVEV come from the germline V gene (reference sequence). V was clipped by 8 bases and J by 4 bases; unmatched bases: 11. The CDR3 is 14 amino acids. The CDR3 spells CASGRPGGVYEQYF. In nucleotides, the CDR3 is TGTGCCAGCGGCCGGCCAGGGGGTGTATACGAGCAGTACTTC.